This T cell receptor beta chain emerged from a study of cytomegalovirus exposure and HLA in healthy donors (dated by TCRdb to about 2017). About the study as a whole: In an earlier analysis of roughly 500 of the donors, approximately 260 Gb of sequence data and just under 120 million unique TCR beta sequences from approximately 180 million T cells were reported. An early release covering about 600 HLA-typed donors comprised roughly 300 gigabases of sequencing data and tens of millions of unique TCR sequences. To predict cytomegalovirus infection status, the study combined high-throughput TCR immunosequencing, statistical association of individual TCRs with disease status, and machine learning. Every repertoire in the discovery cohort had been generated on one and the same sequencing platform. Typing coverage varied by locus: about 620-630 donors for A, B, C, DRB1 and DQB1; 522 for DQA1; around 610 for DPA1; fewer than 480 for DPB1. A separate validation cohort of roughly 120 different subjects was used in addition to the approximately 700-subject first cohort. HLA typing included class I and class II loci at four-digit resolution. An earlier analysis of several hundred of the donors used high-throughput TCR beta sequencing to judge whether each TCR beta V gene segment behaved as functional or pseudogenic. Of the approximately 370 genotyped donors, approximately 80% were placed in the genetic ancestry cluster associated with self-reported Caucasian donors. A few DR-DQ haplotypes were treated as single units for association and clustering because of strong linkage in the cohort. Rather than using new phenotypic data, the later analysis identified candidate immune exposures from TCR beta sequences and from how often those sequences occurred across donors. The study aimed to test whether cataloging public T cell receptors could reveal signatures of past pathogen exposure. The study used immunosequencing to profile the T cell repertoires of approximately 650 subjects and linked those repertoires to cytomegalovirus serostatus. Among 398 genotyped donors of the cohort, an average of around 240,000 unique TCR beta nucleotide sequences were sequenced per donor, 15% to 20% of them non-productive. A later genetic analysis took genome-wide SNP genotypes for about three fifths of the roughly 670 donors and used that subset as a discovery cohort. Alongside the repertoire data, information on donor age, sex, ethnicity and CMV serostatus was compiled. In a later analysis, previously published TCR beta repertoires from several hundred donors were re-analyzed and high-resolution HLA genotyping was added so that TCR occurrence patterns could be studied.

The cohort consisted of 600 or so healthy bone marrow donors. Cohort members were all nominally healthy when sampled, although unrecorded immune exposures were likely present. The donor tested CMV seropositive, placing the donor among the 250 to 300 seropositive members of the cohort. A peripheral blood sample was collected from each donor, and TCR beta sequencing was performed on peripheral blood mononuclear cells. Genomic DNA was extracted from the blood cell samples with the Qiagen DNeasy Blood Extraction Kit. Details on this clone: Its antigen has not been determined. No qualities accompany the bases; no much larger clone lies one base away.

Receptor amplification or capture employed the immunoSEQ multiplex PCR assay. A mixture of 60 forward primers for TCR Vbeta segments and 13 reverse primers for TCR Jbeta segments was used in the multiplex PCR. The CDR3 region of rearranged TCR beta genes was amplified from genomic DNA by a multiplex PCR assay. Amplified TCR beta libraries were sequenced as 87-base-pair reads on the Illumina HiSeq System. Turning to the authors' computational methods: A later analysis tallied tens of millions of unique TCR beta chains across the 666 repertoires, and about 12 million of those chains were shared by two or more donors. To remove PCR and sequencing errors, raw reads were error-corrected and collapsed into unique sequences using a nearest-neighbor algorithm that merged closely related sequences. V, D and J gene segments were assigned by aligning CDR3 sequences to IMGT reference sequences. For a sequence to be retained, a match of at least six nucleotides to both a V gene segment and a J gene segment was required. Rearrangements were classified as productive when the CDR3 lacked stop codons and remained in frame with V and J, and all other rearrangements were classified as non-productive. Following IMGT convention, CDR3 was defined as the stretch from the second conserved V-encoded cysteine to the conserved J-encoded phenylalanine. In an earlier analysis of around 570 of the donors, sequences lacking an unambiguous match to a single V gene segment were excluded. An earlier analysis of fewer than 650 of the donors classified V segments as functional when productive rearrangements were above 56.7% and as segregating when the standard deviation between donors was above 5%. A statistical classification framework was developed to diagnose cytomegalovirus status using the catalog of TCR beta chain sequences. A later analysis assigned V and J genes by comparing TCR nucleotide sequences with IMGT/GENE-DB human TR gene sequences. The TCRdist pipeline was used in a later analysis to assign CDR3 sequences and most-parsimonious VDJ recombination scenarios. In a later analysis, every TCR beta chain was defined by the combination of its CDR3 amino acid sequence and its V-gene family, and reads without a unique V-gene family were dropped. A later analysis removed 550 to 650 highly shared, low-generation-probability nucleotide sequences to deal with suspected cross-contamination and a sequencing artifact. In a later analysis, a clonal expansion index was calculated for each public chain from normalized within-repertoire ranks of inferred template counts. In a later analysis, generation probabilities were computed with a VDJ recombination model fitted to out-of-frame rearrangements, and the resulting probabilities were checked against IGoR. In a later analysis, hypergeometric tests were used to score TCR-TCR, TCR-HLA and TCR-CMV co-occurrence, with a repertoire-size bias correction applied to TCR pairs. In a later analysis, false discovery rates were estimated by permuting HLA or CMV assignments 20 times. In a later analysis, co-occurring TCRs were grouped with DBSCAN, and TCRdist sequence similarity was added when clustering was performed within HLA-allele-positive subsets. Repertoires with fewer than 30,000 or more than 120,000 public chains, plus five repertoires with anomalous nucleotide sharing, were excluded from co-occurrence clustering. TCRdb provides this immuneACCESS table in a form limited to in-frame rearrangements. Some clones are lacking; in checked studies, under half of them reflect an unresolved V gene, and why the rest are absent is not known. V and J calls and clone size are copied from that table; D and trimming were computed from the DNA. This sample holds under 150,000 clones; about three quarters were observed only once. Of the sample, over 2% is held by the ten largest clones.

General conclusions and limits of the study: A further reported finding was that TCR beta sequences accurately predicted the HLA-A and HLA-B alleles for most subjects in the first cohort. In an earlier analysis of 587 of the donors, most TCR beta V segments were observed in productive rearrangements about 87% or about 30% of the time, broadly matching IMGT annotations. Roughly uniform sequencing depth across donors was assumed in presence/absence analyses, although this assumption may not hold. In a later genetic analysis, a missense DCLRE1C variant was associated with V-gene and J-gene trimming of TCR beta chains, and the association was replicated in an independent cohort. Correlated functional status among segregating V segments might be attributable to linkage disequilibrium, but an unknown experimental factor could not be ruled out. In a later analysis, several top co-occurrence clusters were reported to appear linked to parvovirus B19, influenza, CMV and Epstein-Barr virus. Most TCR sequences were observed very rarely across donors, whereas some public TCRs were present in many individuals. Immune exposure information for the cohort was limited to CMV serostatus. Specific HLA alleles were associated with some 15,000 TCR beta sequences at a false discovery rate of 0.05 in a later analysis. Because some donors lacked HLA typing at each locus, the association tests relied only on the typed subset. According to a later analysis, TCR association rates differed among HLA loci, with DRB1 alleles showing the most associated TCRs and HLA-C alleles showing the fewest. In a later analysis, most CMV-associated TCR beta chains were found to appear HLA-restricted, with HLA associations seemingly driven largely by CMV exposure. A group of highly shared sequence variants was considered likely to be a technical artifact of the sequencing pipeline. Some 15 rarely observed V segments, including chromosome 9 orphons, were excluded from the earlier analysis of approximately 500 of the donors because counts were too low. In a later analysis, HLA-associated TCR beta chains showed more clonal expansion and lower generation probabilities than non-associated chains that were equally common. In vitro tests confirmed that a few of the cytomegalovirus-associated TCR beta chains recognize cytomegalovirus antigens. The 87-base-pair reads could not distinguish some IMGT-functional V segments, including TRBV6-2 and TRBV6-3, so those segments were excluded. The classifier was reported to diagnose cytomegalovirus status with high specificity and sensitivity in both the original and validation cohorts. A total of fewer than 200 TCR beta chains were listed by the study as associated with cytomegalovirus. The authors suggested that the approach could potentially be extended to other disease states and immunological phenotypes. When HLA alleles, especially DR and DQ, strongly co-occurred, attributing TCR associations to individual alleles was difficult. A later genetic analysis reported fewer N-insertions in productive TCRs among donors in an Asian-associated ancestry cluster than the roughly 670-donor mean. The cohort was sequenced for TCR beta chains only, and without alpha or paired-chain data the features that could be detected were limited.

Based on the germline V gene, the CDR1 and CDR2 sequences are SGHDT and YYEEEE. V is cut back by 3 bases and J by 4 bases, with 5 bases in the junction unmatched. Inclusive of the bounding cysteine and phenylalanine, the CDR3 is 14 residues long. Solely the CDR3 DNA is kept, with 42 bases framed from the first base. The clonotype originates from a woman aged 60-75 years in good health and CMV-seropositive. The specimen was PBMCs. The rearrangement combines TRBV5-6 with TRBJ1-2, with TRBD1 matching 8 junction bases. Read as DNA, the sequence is TGTGCCAGCAGCTCGCAGGGGGCGACCTATGGCTACACCTTC. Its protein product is CASSSQGATYGYTF.